The clone carrying this T cell receptor (beta chain) was found a few times. No antigen is known for it. The authors' processing: Sample TCR totals centred on a median of around 92,000, ranging about 23,224 to 700,000. TCRdb reanalysed the RACE reads using MiXCR and keeps one entry per CDR3 protein. The V and J calls follow TCRdb's processing rather than the paper's. The repertoire holds roughly 100,000 distinct CDR3 sequences, with 30% to 35% as singletons. The data derive from a study of human T cells and chemical hapten exposure. Whole-study context: Application of 0.01% DPC to the upper back was done by patch test, with a reading at 6 days. TCR yields differed between samples (mainly from small differences in pooled library volume).

Time point described: patch test 3, about 24 weeks after DPC sensitization. The treatment denotes: therapeutic diphenylcyclopropenone sensitization with weekly scalp DPC. Study findings and constraints: The number of TCRs above 1 in 1000 frequency did not change after DPC sensitization.

CDR1 and CDR2 (germline): SGHNT, YENEEA. Trimming cost V 6 bases and J 2 bases, with 16 bases left between them. CDR3 length: 15 residues. The chain is built from TRBV11-3 and TRBJ2-5; TRBD1 is a possible D gene (5 bases). This specimen was whole blood, taken in connection with sensitization to the hapten diphenylcyclopropenone (DPC). The sequence derives from a man aged 40-49 years with alopecia areata. Some clones in this sample may be carry-over from other donors' samples. CDR3 protein: CASSQAQGTQETQYF. CDR3 nucleotides: TGTGCCAGCAGTCAAGCCCAGGGTACTCAAGAGACCCAGTACTTC. Combining the CDR3 with reference TRBV11-3 and TRBJ2-5 gives the whole variable domain EAGVVQSPRYKIIEKKQPVAFWCNPISGHNTLYWYLQNLGQGPELLIRYENEEAVDDSQLPKDRFSAERLKGVDSTLKIQPAELGDSAVYLCASSQAQGTQETQYFGPGTRLLVL.